One sample yielded the 4 T cell receptor beta chains listed below, sequenced in a study of shared clonotypes between healthy human individuals. The protocol was immunoSEQ multiplex PCR, while the TCRdb copy is restricted to in-frame clones and leaves out a portion. This sample has around 510,000 clones, with roughly 95% found just once. Sequenced material: naive CD4+ T cells sorted from blood. Subset noted: CD45RA+ positively selected. These receptor sequences come from a woman younger than 45 in good health.

This chain joins TRBV6-5 and TRBJ1-1; TRBD1 is a possible D gene (5 bases). V lost 0 bases and J lost 4, with 9 bases in between. The germline V gene has CDR1 MNHEY and CDR2 SVGAGI. The CDR3 totals 14 residues. In nucleotides, the CDR3 is TGTGCCAGCAGTTACTCGTTCAGGGTCACTGAAGCTTTCTTT. Amino acid sequence: CASSYSFRVTEAFF.

This rearrangement joins TRBV28 to TRBJ2-2; TRBD2 aligns across 12 bases. V was clipped by 5 bases and J by 4 bases; unmatched bases: 5. Germline CDR1 is MDHEN and CDR2 is SYDVKM. The CDR3 consists of 16 residues. CDR3 coding DNA: TGTGCCAGCAGTCCTAGCGGGAGGGCGAGCACCGGGGAGCTGTTTTTT. Translating gives CASSPSGRASTGELFF. Together with reference TRBV28 and TRBJ2-2, the CDR3 gives the full variable domain: DVKVTQSSRYLVKRTGEKVFLECVQDMDHENMFWYRQDPGLGLRLIYFSYDVKMKEKGDIPEGYSVSREKKERFSLILESASTNQTSMYLCASSPSGRASTGELFFGEGSRLTVL.

V and J are TRBV5-1 and TRBJ1-1; maybe TRBD1 (5 bases). This CDR3 is 15 amino acids long. Germline loops: CDR1 SGHRS, CDR2 YFSETQ. Trimming took off 5 bases at V and 2 bases at J, with 16 bases between the two ends. The CDR3 here is CASSSWTQTNTEAFF. The DNA for the CDR3 is TGCGCCAGCAGTAGTTGGACACAAACTAACACTGAAGCTTTCTTT.

This clone has more than one count but fewer than ten. The chain links TRBV7-9 to TRBJ2-7; TRBD1 agrees at 7 bases. The CDR3 consists of 13 residues. Unmatched junction bases numbered 8, after V lost 7 bases and J lost 5 bases. The V gene's germline CDR1 is SEHNR and CDR2 FQNEAQ (reference sequence). CDR3 coding DNA: TGTGCCAGCACCAAACAGGGGAAAGACGAGCAGTACTTC. Amino acid sequence: CASTKQGKDEQYF.